What follows is one T cell receptor (beta chain) and its context. The antigen is undetermined. The method was immunoSEQ multiplex PCR; TCRdb's version includes in-frame clones alone and lacks a portion of them. The sample shows roughly 82,000 clones, about 88% of them seen only once. The data were obtained in a study of radiation and T cells in renal cell carcinoma. This CDR3 contains 13 residues. The V gene end was trimmed by 2 bases and the J gene end by 5 bases; junction bases not matched to a gene: 2. The germline V gene has CDR1 MDHEN and CDR2 SYDVKM. Study-level results: From baseline, blood top tumor clonotypes peaked at 2 weeks post-radiation.

Time point: blood 4 weeks post-SBRT, at nephrectomy. Described treatment: 15 Gy SBRT to primary tumor, nephrectomy 4 weeks later. Nephrectomy followed 15 Gy stereotactic body radiation by 4 weeks. After SBRT, blood was collected at 2 and 4 weeks, plus baseline. V usage is TRBV28 and J usage is TRBJ1-2; 7 positions agree with TRBD1. Sample: blood, taken from a patient whose treatment included radiotherapy and nephrectomy. The receptor's source is a woman aged 70-85 years with renal cell carcinoma. The CDR3 bases are TGTGCCAGCAGTTTAGGGACAGTTTATGGCTACACCTTC. Encoded protein: CASSLGTVYGYTF.